This entry lists 22 T cell receptor beta chains sequenced from one sample in a study of regulatory T cells in long-lasting Graves disease. Time point meaning: persistent/refractory GD, antithyroid drugs over 5 years with positive TRAb. Extracted RNA from PBMCs served as the source of the TCR library. According to the study, TCR beta libraries were built with iRepertoire HTBI primers and CDR3-region Arm-PCR. Using its own MiXCR run on the multiplex PCR reads, TCRdb lists one record per CDR3 protein. This table has about 470,000 distinct CDR3 sequences, around 20% appearing once. The sample consisted of peripheral blood mononuclear cells (PBMCs), taken when the disease was refractory, from a patient treated with antithyroid drugs. These receptors were taken from a female donor with Graves disease.

This chain uses TRBV28 with TRBJ1-2, with 7 nucleotides matching TRBD1. V gave up 2 bases and J gave up 4 bases; unmatched junction bases: 7. Germline V lookup: CDR1 MDHEN, CDR2 SYDVKM. CDR3 size: 15 residues. The CDR3, as DNA: TGTGCCAGCAGTTTAAACCGGGCAGGGGGCTATGGCTACACCTTC. It specifies CASSLNRAGGYGYTF.

This clonotype showed up many times. This sequence joins TRBV2 and TRBJ2-7; weak D call: TRBD1 (6 bases). CDR3 length: 12 amino acids. The V end was cut by 10 bases, the J end by 4 bases, with 14 bases between. In germline, CDR1 is SNHLY, CDR2 FYNNEI. CDR3 sequence reads: CAINQGWYEQYF. The CDR3 DNA sequence: TGTGCCATCAACCAGGGGTGGTACGAGCAGTACTTC.

This clonotype was seen only a few times. This sequence joins TRBV7-9 and TRBJ1-2; 7 nucleotides align to TRBD1. The CDR3 consists of 13 residues. The ends lost 11 bases at V and 1 base at J; junction bases unmatched: 7. Germline V gene lookup returns CDR1 SEHNR and CDR2 FQNEAQ (reference sequence). DNA of the CDR3: TGTGCCTCGACAGGGCTTGGTAACTATGGCTACACCTTC. Translation gives CASTGLGNYGYTF.

This clonotype was seen at least ten times. This sequence joins TRBV6-1 and TRBJ2-2; the match to TRBD2 covers 13 bases. The germline V gene has CDR1 MNHNS and CDR2 SASEGT. The CDR3 length is 16 residues. V dropped 6 bases and J dropped 6; count of bases not matched to a gene: 7. In DNA, the CDR3 is TGTGCCAGCAGAACTAGCGGGAGGGCCTCGTCCGGGGAGCTGTTTTTT. It specifies CASRTSGRASSGELFF.

A word on this clonotype: This likely traces to a read error, being one base from a far larger clone. CDR3 sequence reads: CASSFGTARREQFF. CDR3 in DNA: TGTGCCAGCAGCTTCGGGACAGCTCGTCGGGAGCAGTTCTTC. The rearrangement links TRBV11-2 to TRBJ2-1, with 7 bases that match TRBD1. The V gene's germline CDR1 is SGHAT and CDR2 FQNNGV. CDR3 length: 14 amino acids. V gave up 3 bases and J gave up 10 bases; unmatched junction bases: 9.

This clonotype was seen many times. This chain joins TRBV28 and TRBJ2-6; D remains ambiguous. V was cut by 5 bases and J by 0 bases, with 11 bases left in between. CDR3 length equals 16 residues. Germline V gives CDR1 MDHEN, CDR2 SYDVKM. CDR3 protein: CASSQHSSSGANVLTF. As DNA, the CDR3 is TGTGCCAGCAGTCAGCACAGCAGCTCTGGGGCCAACGTCCTGACTTTC.

The chain has TRBV5-1 and TRBJ2-1, with 13 bases lining up with TRBD2. This CDR3 is built from 15 residues. The V gene end was trimmed by 4 bases and the J gene end by 4 bases; junction bases not matched to a gene: 2. Per germline, CDR1 SGHRS and CDR2 YFSETQ. For the CDR3, the DNA is TGCGCCAGCAGCGGGGGACTAGCGGGATACAATGAGCAGTTCTTC. Its protein is CASSGGLAGYNEQFF.

The V gene is TRBV11-2, the J gene TRBJ2-7; D might be TRBD1 (6 bases). Trimming took 5 bases from V and 1 from J, leaving 18 bases between them. Germline values: CDR1 SGHAT, CDR2 FQNNGV. The CDR3 loop spans 16 amino acids. The CDR3 protein is CASSPWPRGTSYEQYF. CDR3 DNA: TGTGCCAGCAGCCCGTGGCCCAGGGGAACATCCTACGAGCAGTACTTC.

This clonotype was seen a few times. V gene TRBV7-9 combines with J gene TRBJ2-3; D unresolved. The CDR3 spans 14 residues. Trimming took 3 bases from V and 1 from J, leaving 8 bases between them. Looked up from germline, CDR1 is SEHNR and CDR2 is FQNEAQ (reference sequence). The CDR3 here is CASSFSAGTDTQYF. CDR3 in DNA: TGTGCCAGCAGCTTTTCTGCCGGCACAGATACGCAGTATTTT.

V is TRBV20-1 and J is TRBJ2-1, with TRBD2 as a possible D gene (6 bases). This CDR3 is 13 amino acids long. Germline lookup yields CDR1 DFQATT and CDR2 SNEGSKA (reference sequence). V dropped 2 bases and J dropped 5 bases, with 10 bases sitting between them. CDR3 loop: CSARWVADNEQFF. The CDR3 nucleotides are TGCAGTGCTAGATGGGTAGCGGACAATGAGCAGTTCTTC.

Of note for this clonotype: A much larger clone lies one base from this, so it may be a read error. The chain employs TRBV6-2 or TRBV6-3 and TRBJ2-2, with D unclear. The CDR3 spans 12 residues. Germline V gene lookup returns CDR1 MNHEY and CDR2 SVGEGT. CDR3 sequence reads: CASGYARGELFF. Here the CDR3 DNA reads TGTGCCAGCGGTTACGCGCGCGGGGAGCTGTTTTTT.

This clonotype was detected many times. The J gene is TRBJ2-7, the V gene TRBV27; 10 bases align to TRBD1. The V segment lost 5 bases and the J segment 3 bases; nucleotides outside the gene matches: 10. Germline V gives CDR1 MNHEY, CDR2 SMNVEV (reference sequence). The CDR3 sequence is 16 residues long. The CDR3 loop is CASSSWARTGGYEQYF. The CDR3 nucleotides are TGTGCCAGCAGTAGCTGGGCTCGGACAGGGGGCTACGAGCAGTACTTC.

This clonotype showed up many times. V usage is TRBV27 and J usage is TRBJ2-7; 9 bases are shared with TRBD2. The germline gives CDR1 MNHEY, CDR2 SMNVEV (reference sequence). The V gene end was trimmed by 5 bases and the J gene end by 0 bases; junction bases not matched to a gene: 8. The CDR3 is 16 residues long. Here the CDR3 DNA reads TGTGCCAGCAGTCCCATAGCGGGAGCGAGCTCCTACGAGCAGTACTTC. As protein: CASSPIAGASSYEQYF.

The CDR3 is CASSRRGGMSGTSEETQYF. In nucleotides, the CDR3 is TGTGCCAGCAGCCGGCGGGGGGGGATGAGCGGGACTAGTGAAGAGACCCAGTACTTC. The rearrangement uses TRBV6-1 and TRBJ2-5; 9 bases map to TRBD2. The CDR3 is made up of 19 amino acids. The V gene's germline CDR1 is MNHNS and CDR2 SASEGT. V shed 6 bases and J 3 bases; nucleotides not matched to a gene: 20.

This clonotype came up many times. The chain links TRBV6-2 or TRBV6-3 to TRBJ2-7; D is perhaps TRBD1 or TRBD2 (6 bases each). The CDR3 consists of 14 residues. The germline V gene has CDR1 MNHEY and CDR2 SVGEGT. Trimming removed 2 bases at V and 2 bases at J, with 10 bases between. In DNA form, the CDR3 reads TGTGCCAGCAGTTACCACGGGGGCACCTACGAGCAGTACTTC. Translating gives CASSYHGGTYEQYF.

This chain joins TRBV6-1 and TRBJ1-1; a weak D match, TRBD1 (5 bases). Germline CDR1 reads MNHNS; CDR2 reads SASEGT. CDR3 size: 13 residues. The V end lost 6 bases, the J end lost 6 bases, and 14 bases lay between the germline ends. CDR3 sequence reads: CASRRVMGPEAFF. CDR3 nucleotide sequence: TGTGCCAGCAGAAGAGTAATGGGGCCTGAAGCTTTCTTT.

This clonotype was picked up many times. The chain links TRBV7-8 to TRBJ2-7; perhaps TRBD2 as D (6 bases). V was trimmed by 5 bases and J by 5 bases, leaving 19 bases between them. Germline V CDR1 and CDR2: SGHVS, FQNEAQ. The CDR3 has 15 amino acids. The CDR3 loop reads CASSPYSGKADEQYF. CDR3 bases: TGTGCCAGCAGCCCCTATAGCGGCAAAGCGGACGAGCAGTACTTC.

This clonotype was found many times. The chain has TRBV2 and TRBJ1-1, with D unclear. V was pared by 2 bases and J by 7 bases, with 8 bases between. The CDR3 contains 12 residues. Germline lookup yields CDR1 SNHLY and CDR2 FYNNEI. In DNA form, the CDR3 reads TGTGCCAGCAGTGAATATAGCAATGAAGCTTTCTTT. As protein: CASSEYSNEAFF. The whole variable domain, remainder taken from reference TRBV2 and TRBJ1-1, is EPEVTQTPSHQVTQMGQEVILRCVPISNHLYFYWYRQILGQKVEFLVSFYNNEISEKSEIFDDQFSVERPDGSNFTLKIRSTKLEDSAMYFCASSEYSNEAFFGQGTRLTVV.

This clonotype was counted at least ten times. The chain is built from TRBV7-2 and TRBJ1-5, with 8 bases matching TRBD1. Losses at the gene ends were 3 bases for V and 1 base for J; bases not matched to a gene: 5. This CDR3 is 16 amino acids long. Per germline, CDR1 SGHTA and CDR2 FQGNSA. The CDR3 sequence: CASSFRTGISNQPQHF. The CDR3, as DNA: TGTGCCAGCAGCTTCCGGACAGGGATAAGCAATCAGCCCCAGCATTTT.

The sample holds many counts of this clonotype. The V call is TRBV11-2, the J call TRBJ1-1; a possible D gene is TRBD1 (5 bases). The germline V and J ends were trimmed by 6 bases and 13 bases, with 21 bases remaining between them. In germline, CDR1 is SGHAT, CDR2 FQNNGV. The CDR3 is made up of 13 amino acids. This chain's CDR3 is CASSAGNQKGLFF. The CDR3 DNA sequence: TGTGCCAGCAGTGCAGGAAACCAAAAGGGGCTTTTCTTT.

This clonotype was recorded a few times. The chain links TRBV9 to TRBJ2-7, with 7 bases matching TRBD1. CDR1 is SGDLS and CDR2 is YYNGEE in the germline V gene. CDR3 size: 14 residues. V was clipped by 3 bases and J by 1 base; unmatched bases: 4. The CDR3 region has the DNA TGTGCCAGCAGCGCGTGGGACAGATCCTACGAGCAGTACTTC. This translates into CASSAWDRSYEQYF.

The gene calls are TRBV20-1 and TRBJ2-7; TRBD2 might be the D (5 bases). Trimming took off 0 bases at V and 10 bases at J, with 22 bases between the two ends. CDR3 length equals 15 residues. Germline V gene sequence: CDR1 DFQATT, CDR2 SNEGSKA (reference sequence). CDR3 nucleotide sequence: TGCAGTGCTAGAGACTCAGCGGAGACCGAGTTGGAACAGTACTTC. Amino acids: CSARDSAETELEQYF.